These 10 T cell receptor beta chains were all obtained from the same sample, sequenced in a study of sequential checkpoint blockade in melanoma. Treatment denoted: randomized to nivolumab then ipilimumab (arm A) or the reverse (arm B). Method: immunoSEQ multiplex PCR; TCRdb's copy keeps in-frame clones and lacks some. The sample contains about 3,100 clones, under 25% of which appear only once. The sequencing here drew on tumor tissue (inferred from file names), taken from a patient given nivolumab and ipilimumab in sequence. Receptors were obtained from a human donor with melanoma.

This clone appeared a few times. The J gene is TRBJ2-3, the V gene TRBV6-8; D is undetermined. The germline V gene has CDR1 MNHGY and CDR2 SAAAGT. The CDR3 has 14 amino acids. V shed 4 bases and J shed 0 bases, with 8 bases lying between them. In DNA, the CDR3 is TGTGCCAGCAGTTTAAGCATTAGCACAGATACGCAGTATTTT. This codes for CASSLSISTDTQYF.

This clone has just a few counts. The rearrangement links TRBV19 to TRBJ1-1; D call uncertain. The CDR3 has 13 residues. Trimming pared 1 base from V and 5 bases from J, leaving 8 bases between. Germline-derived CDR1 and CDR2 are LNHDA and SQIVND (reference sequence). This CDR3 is CASSIGAGTEAFF. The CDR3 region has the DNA TGTGCCAGTAGTATAGGGGCGGGTACTGAAGCTTTCTTT.

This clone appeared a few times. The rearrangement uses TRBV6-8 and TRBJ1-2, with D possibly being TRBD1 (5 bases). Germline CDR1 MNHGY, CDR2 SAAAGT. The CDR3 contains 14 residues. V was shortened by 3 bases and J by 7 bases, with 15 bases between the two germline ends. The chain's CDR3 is CASSYLQGAIGYTF. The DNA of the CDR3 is TGTGCCAGCAGTTATCTCCAGGGTGCTATTGGCTACACCTTC.

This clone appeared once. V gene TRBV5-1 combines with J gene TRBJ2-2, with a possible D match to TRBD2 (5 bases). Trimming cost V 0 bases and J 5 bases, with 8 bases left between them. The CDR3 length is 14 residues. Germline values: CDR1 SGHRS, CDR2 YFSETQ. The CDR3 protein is CASSLGSGTGELFF. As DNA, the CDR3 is TGCGCCAGCAGCTTGGGTTCGGGGACCGGGGAGCTGTTTTTT.

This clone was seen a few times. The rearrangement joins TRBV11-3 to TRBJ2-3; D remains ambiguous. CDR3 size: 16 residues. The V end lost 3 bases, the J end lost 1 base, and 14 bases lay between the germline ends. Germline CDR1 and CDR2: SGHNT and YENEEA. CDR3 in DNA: TGTGCCAGCAGCTTGGCTAACTATGGCGGCACAGATACGCAGTATTTT. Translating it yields CASSLANYGGTDTQYF.

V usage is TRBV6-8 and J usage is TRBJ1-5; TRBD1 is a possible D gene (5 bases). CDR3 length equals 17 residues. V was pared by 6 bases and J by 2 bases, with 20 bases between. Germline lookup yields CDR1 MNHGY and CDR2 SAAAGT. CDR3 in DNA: TGTGCCAGCAGGCGTCCCCCAGGGATTCAAGGCAATCAGCCCCAGCATTTT. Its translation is CASRRPPGIQGNQPQHF.

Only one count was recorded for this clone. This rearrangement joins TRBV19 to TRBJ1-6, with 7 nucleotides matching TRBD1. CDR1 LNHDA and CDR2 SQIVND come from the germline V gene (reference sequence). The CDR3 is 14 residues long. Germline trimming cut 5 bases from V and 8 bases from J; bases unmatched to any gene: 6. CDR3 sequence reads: CASSVNRGYSPLHF. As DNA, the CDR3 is TGTGCCAGTAGTGTTAACAGGGGATATTCACCCCTCCACTTT.

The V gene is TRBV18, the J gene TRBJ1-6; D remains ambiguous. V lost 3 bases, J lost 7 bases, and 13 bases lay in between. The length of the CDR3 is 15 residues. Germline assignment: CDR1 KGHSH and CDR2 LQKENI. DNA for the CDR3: TGTGCCAGCTCACCCGGGCCATTCGGGAATTCACCCCTCCACTTT. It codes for CASSPGPFGNSPLHF.

The CDR3 spells CASSYTSPKNEKLFF. The CDR3 DNA reads TGTGCCAGCAGTTACACCAGCCCCAAAAATGAAAAACTGTTTTTT. This chain connects TRBV6-8 to TRBJ1-4; unclear D gene. Trimming removed 2 bases from V and 5 bases from J, with 12 bases in between. Germline loops: CDR1 MNHGY, CDR2 SAAAGT. The CDR3 length is 15 residues.

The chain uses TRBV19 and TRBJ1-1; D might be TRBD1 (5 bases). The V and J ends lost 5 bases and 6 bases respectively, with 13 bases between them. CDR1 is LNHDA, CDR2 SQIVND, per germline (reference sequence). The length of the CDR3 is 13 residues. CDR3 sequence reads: CASSVAGGSEAFF. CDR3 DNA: TGTGCCAGTAGTGTGGCTGGGGGTTCTGAAGCTTTCTTT.